Below, one T cell receptor (beta chain) is given with its context. The record originates from a study of blood T cell repertoires in COVID-19. Study-level background: Sites in the United States, Italy and Spain provided acute and convalescent COVID-19 samples. T cells, B-cell-depleted T cells, or PBMCs supplied cDNA or gDNA.

Trimming cost V 4 bases and J 13 bases; bases outside gene matches: 15. The CDR3 spans 15 residues. Produced via immunoSEQ multiplex PCR; TCRdb's table is partial and in-frame only. Of around 260,000 clones listed, approximately 86% were seen once; the top ten hold 3.5% to 4%. The V call is TRBV23-1, the J call TRBJ1-1; TRBD1 agrees at 10 bases. TRBV23-1 is recorded as an ORF, its role being uncertain. The source material was peripheral blood. This sequence originates from a man aged 18 to 30 with active or convalescent COVID-19. The CDR3 region is CASSREDRGVPADFF. CDR3 in DNA: TGCGCCAGCAGTCGGGAGGACAGGGGGGTCCCAGCGGATTTCTTT.